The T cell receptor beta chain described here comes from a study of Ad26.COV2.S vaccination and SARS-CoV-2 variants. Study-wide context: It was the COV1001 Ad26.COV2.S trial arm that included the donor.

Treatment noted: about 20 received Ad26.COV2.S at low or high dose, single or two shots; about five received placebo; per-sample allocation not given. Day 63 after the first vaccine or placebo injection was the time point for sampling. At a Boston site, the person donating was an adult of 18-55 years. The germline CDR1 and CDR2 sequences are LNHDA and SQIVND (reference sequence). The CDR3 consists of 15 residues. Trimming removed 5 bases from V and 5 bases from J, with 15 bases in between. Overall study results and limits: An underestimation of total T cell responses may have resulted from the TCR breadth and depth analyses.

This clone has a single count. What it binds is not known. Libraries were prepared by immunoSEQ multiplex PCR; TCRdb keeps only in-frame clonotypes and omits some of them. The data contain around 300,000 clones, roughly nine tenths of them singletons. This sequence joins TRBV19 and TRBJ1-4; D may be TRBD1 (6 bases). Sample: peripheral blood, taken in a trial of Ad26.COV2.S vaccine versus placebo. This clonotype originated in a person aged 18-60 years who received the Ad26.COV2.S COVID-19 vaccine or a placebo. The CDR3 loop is CASSLKDRYNEKLFF. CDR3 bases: TGTGCCAGTAGTCTAAAGGACAGATACAATGAAAAACTGTTTTTT.